This record looks at one T cell receptor (beta chain) sequence and its context. This clonotype was recorded a few times. It has no known antigen specificity. No base-level quality is on record; no much larger clone is a single base apart. Genomic DNA was used as template for profiling of TCR beta VDJ combinations and CDR3 sequences. TCR repertoire sequencing was run on an Illumina HiSeq 2000. On the authors' methods: TRBV/TRBJ rearrangement plots, CDR3 size and DJ length profiles, and Simpson's diversity index were used to evaluate the repertoires. The most abundant DNA sequence in the deep sequencing data was taken as the immunodominant clone. CDR3 amino acid sequences were checked for sharing between subjects and were compared against published repertoires and the VDJdb database. TCRdb reprocessed the public reads (quality trimming at Q25 with fastp, clone calling with MiXCR) and kept in-frame beta chains. All rows with the same CDR3 protein become a single entry with the most common DNA and genes. The V and J calls, along with clone size, are taken from TCRdb and not from the paper's own processing. This sample lists hundreds of thousands of distinct CDR3 sequences; about a third were detected once. The ten largest clones take up around 0.82% of the sample.

Expansion of CD8+CD57+ cells had been shown by flow cytometry in the patients chosen for sequencing. Every patient had a diagnosis of severe acquired aplastic anemia based on International Study of Aplastic Anemia and Agranulocytosis and Camitta criteria. No patient had received any therapy when blood was sampled. In the study, sorted CD4+ and CD8+ blood T cells from patients with severe aplastic anemia and from healthy subjects underwent deep sequencing of TCR repertoires. Patients were enrolled in the USA under clinicaltrials.gov protocols 00001620, 01623167, 00001397, 00071045, 00081523 and 00961064. Ficoll-Paque density gradient centrifugation was used to isolate peripheral blood mononuclear cells. Before DNA extraction, CD4+ and CD8+ T cells were sorted with FACS or magnetic beads. The data are from a study of CD8+CD57+ T cells in acquired aplastic anemia (dated by TCRdb to the late 2010s). In terms of the full investigation: A mean of approximately 2.9 ug of DNA, ranging from roughly 0.19 to 27.4 ug, was extracted from sorted CD4+ and CD8+ cells. CD8+CD57+ expansion was defined as a frequency above the mean frequency observed in healthy subjects. Overall study results and their limits: Around 31 CD8+ CDR3 sequences were shared between patients and controls but appeared highly expressed in patients and within their immunodominant clones. Patients and healthy controls showed no significant difference in CD8+ Simpson's diversity (P=0.060).

The germline V gene (reference sequence) yields LGHDT for CDR1 and YNNKEL for CDR2. Counted from cysteine to phenylalanine, this CDR3 has 14 amino acids. The read is trimmed to its CDR3 DNA, 42 bases read in frame from base 1. Between the V and J ends, shortened by 4 bases and 4 bases respectively, the junction contains 12 bases. What was sequenced was sorted CD4+, CD8+, or CD8+CD57+ T cells (not recorded which) from PBMCs. This TCR was sampled from a human donor with aplastic anemia. This sequence uses TRBV3-1 and TRBJ2-3; too little of a D gene remains to name it. The DNA reads as follows: TGTGCCAGCAGCCCTACCTTGGGCGCAGATACGCAGTATTTT. Its coded protein is CASSPTLGADTQYF.